This T cell receptor (beta chain) was observed in a study of blood T cell repertoires in COVID-19. This CDR3 spans 16 amino acids. With 5 bases removed from V and 2 bases from J, the gap between germline ends came to 16 bases. In germline, CDR1 is LNHDA, CDR2 SQIVND (reference sequence). Repertoires were generated with immunoSEQ multiplex PCR, while TCRdb's copy carries only in-frame clones and drops some. The profile shows roughly 180,000 clones, around 79% of them singletons. This receptor was taken from a woman aged 60-75 years with COVID-19, enrolled during active disease. The sequenced material came from peripheral blood. V and J are TRBV19 and TRBJ1-5; D is possibly TRBD1 (5 bases). The CDR3 DNA is TGTGCCAGTAGTCCTAGGGGTGGTAACGGCAATCAGCCCCAGCATTTT. It yields the protein CASSPRGGNGNQPQHF.